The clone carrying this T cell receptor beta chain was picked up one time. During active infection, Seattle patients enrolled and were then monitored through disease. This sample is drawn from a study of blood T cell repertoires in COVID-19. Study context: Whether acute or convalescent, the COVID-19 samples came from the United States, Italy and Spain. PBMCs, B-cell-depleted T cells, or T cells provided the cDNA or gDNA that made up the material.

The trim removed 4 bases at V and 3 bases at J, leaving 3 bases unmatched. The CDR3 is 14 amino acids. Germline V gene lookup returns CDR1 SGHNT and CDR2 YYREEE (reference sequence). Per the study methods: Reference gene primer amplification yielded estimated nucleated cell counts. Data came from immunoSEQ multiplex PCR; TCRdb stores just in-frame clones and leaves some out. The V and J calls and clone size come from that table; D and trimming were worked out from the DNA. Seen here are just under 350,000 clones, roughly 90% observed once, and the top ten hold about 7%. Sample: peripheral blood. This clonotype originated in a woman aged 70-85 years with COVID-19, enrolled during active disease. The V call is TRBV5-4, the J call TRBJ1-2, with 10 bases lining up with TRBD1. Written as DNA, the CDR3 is TGTGCCAGCAGCCCGGGACAGGGGCACTATGGCTACACCTTC. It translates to CASSPGQGHYGYTF.